Below are 13 T cell receptor beta chains sequenced from a single sample in a study of OX40 agonist ivuxolimab in advanced cancers. Only in-frame clones appear in the TCRdb table, and some are missing; sequencing was by immunoSEQ multiplex PCR. This sample yields about 50,000 clones, of which roughly 86% are seen a single time; 1.2% belongs to the top ten. This specimen consisted of CD4+ or CD8+ T cells sorted from blood, obtained in a trial of the OX40 agonist ivuxolimab. These receptor sequences come from an adult with an advanced solid tumor such as melanoma, head and neck, liver or kidney cancer.

The chain has TRBV6-1 and TRBJ2-1; D not resolved. Per germline, CDR1 MNHNS and CDR2 SASEGT. CDR3 length: 18 amino acids. With 2 bases removed from V and 2 bases from J, the gap between germline ends came to 19 bases. The CDR3 is CASSERLRSASPYNEQFF. The CDR3 DNA sequence: TGTGCCAGCAGTGAACGCCTCAGATCGGCGTCTCCCTACAATGAGCAGTTCTTC.

The rearrangement joins TRBV10-3 to TRBJ2-7; 10 bases agree with TRBD2. The germline CDR1 and CDR2 sequences are ENHRY and SYGVKD. V shed 11 bases, J shed 7 bases, and the junction held 11 bases outside the gene matches. CDR3 size: 13 residues. The CDR3 reads CASQPGLAVEQYF. Written as DNA, the CDR3 is TGTGCCTCCCAGCCTGGACTAGCGGTGGAGCAGTACTTC.

This clone was seen once. V is TRBV19 and J is TRBJ2-7; D is ambiguous. From germline, CDR1 is LNHDA and CDR2 SQIVND (reference sequence). V lost 6 bases, J lost 1 base, and 7 bases lay in between. The CDR3 totals 12 residues. The CDR3 DNA follows: TGTGCCAGTAGATCCGTATCCTACGAGCAGTACTTC. It codes for CASRSVSYEQYF. Full variable domain (missing parts from reference TRBV19 and TRBJ2-7): DGGITQSPKYLFRKEGQNVTLSCEQNLNHDAMYWYRQDPGQGLRLIYYSQIVNDFQKGDIAEGYSVSREKKESFPLTVTSAQKNPTAFYLCASRSVSYEQYFGPGTRLTVT.

This clone was counted a single time. The CDR3 reads CASSSGQGPHNEQFF. Here the CDR3 DNA reads TGTGCCAGCAGTTCGGGACAGGGTCCCCACAATGAGCAGTTCTTC. The chain is built from TRBV11-2 and TRBJ2-1, with TRBD1 matching 9 bases. This CDR3 contains 15 residues. V lost 6 bases and J lost 5; bases outside the gene matches: 8. Germline V gene lookup returns CDR1 SGHAT and CDR2 FQNNGV.

V gene TRBV19 combines with J gene TRBJ1-2; D is possibly TRBD1 (6 bases). The CDR3 spans 14 residues. Looked up from germline, CDR1 is LNHDA and CDR2 is SQIVND (reference sequence). V was clipped by 6 bases and J by 5 bases, with 16 bases between them. CDR3 loop: CASSSRGAGYGYTF. CDR3 nucleotide sequence: TGTGCCAGTAGCTCCCGGGGGGCTGGGTATGGCTACACCTTC.

This chain links TRBV20-1 with TRBJ2-5; the D gene is possibly TRBD1 (6 bases). The CDR3 contains 11 residues. The V gene lost 4 bases and the J gene lost 3 bases, with 6 bases spanning the gap. CDR1 DFQATT and CDR2 SNEGSKA come from the germline V gene (reference sequence). The CDR3 is CSANREETQYF. Here the CDR3 DNA reads TGCAGTGCTAACAGGGAAGAGACCCAGTACTTC.

V gene TRBV19 combines with J gene TRBJ1-1; D remains ambiguous. The CDR3 is 16 residues long. CDR1 is LNHDA, CDR2 SQIVND, per germline (reference sequence). V was pared by 1 base and J by 4 bases, with 16 bases between. The CDR3 DNA follows: TGTGCCAGTAGTATAGCGGGGAGGGAGGCGACCACTGAAGCTTTCTTT. As protein: CASSIAGREATTEAFF.

The CDR3 here is CASNDRGNEQFF. The CDR3 bases are TGTGCCAGCAACGATCGAGGGAATGAGCAGTTCTTC. The chain couples TRBV6-1 to TRBJ2-1; possibly TRBD2 for D (5 bases). V lost 7 bases, J lost 7 bases, and 11 bases lay in between. Germline V gives CDR1 MNHNS, CDR2 SASEGT. The CDR3 totals 12 residues.

The chain carries TRBV11-3 and TRBJ2-1, with a possible D match to TRBD2 (5 bases). Looked up from germline, CDR1 is SGHNT and CDR2 is YENEEA. V gave up 4 bases and J gave up 9 bases, with 13 bases separating them. This CDR3 is 13 amino acids long. CDR3 nucleotide sequence: TGTGCCAGCAGCTCAACCCTAGGAGGTGAGCAGTTCTTC. The encoded protein is CASSSTLGGEQFF.

V usage is TRBV15 and J usage is TRBJ1-5; D remains unclear. The V gene's germline CDR1 is LNHNV and CDR2 YYDKDF (reference sequence). Between the trimmed V and J ends, which lost 0 bases and 0 bases, there was a span of 15 bases. The CDR3 has 18 amino acids. The CDR3, as DNA: TGTGCCACCAGCAGAGATATAGTTACCAGTTTTAGCAATCAGCCCCAGCATTTT. This sequence encodes CATSRDIVTSFSNQPQHF.

V and J are TRBV2 and TRBJ2-7; unclear D gene. The CDR3 has 13 amino acids. The germline gives CDR1 SNHLY, CDR2 FYNNEI. Trimming removed 5 bases from V and 3 bases from J, with 11 bases in between. Here the CDR3 reads CASSRRALYEQYF. The CDR3 DNA follows: TGTGCCAGCAGTAGACGAGCGCTCTACGAGCAGTACTTC.

This clone was recorded only once. CDR3 in DNA: TGTGCCAGCAGTCTCGCTACCCCAGACGAGCAGTACTTC. Residues: CASSLATPDEQYF. The chain is built from TRBV28 and TRBJ2-7; D unclear. Trimming shortened V by 5 bases and J by 5 bases, and 13 bases separated the two germline ends. The CDR3 runs to 13 residues. Germline values: CDR1 MDHEN, CDR2 SYDVKM.

J is TRBJ2-3 and V is TRBV28; no firm D call. V was shortened by 7 bases and J by 4 bases, with 9 bases between the two germline ends. Germline-derived CDR1 and CDR2 are MDHEN and SYDVKM. This CDR3 is 12 amino acids long. The DNA for the CDR3 is TGTGCCAGCAACGGTGGGGCAGATACGCAGTATTTT. Translating gives CASNGGADTQYF.